The 6 T cell receptor beta chains below were found in one sample sequenced in a study of control samples from healthy donors and cancer patients. The data were produced by immunoSEQ multiplex PCR, yet TCRdb's version contains in-frame clones alone and is incomplete. The repertoire includes about 180,000 clones, around 94% of them detected once, and approximately 1.5% sits in the top ten. The specimen was blood. The receptors here all came from a woman between 18 and 30 years old in good health.

The rearrangement uses TRBV7-2 and TRBJ2-3, with TRBD2 matching over 10 bases. This CDR3 has 15 residues. Germline CDR1 SGHTA, CDR2 FQGNSA. Losses at the gene ends were 2 bases for V and 5 bases for J; bases not matched to a gene: 4. In DNA form, the CDR3 reads TGTGCCAGCAGCTTACTAGCGGGGGTTGGAGATACGCAGTATTTT. Protein: CASSLLAGVGDTQYF.

The rearrangement uses TRBV6-2 or TRBV6-3 and TRBJ1-2; possibly TRBD1 for D (6 bases). The germline V gene has CDR1 MNHEY and CDR2 SVGEGT. V was pared by 2 bases and J by 4 bases, with 17 bases between. The CDR3 length is 16 residues. The CDR3 DNA is TGTGCCAGCAGTTACACCACCGGTCAGGGGACCTATGGCTACACCTTC. It translates to CASSYTTGQGTYGYTF.

The V gene is TRBV7-9, the J gene TRBJ1-3, with TRBD1 as a possible D gene (5 bases). The V and J ends lost 6 bases and 0 bases respectively, with 12 bases between them. The CDR3 loop spans 15 amino acids. Germline CDR1 is SEHNR and CDR2 is FQNEAQ (reference sequence). CDR3: CASSPQGFSGNTIYF. The CDR3 nucleotides read TGTGCCAGCAGTCCCCAGGGTTTCTCTGGAAACACCATATATTTT. The variable domain in full, completed from reference TRBV7-9 and TRBJ1-3, reads DTGVSQNPRHKITKRGQNVTFRCDPISEHNRLYWYRQTLGQGPEFLTYFQNEAQLEKSRLLSDRFSAERPKGSFSTLEIQRTEQGDSAMYLCASSPQGFSGNTIYFGEGSWLTVV.

The chain is built from TRBV3-1 (or the pseudogene TRBV3-2) and TRBJ2-5; either TRBD1 or TRBD2 may fit D (6 bases each). V lost 4 bases, J lost 7 bases, and 10 bases lay in between. From germline, CDR1 is LGHDT and CDR2 YNNKEL (reference sequence). The CDR3 covers 12 residues. The CDR3 DNA sequence: TGTGCCAGCAGCCGCGAGGGGGGGACCCAGTACTTC. Amino acids: CASSREGGTQYF.

This chain links TRBV11-2 with TRBJ2-1; D gene ambiguous. Germline CDR1 and CDR2: SGHAT and FQNNGV. V shed 0 bases and J shed 10 bases, with 13 bases lying between them. The CDR3 is 14 amino acids. The CDR3 here is CASSLDLSWNEQFF. In DNA form, the CDR3 reads TGTGCCAGCAGCTTAGATCTCTCCTGGAACGAGCAGTTCTTC.

The V call is TRBV15, the J call TRBJ2-1; the match to TRBD2 covers 7 bases. The length of the CDR3 is 15 residues. The germline V gene has CDR1 LNHNV and CDR2 YYDKDF (reference sequence). The V segment lost 0 bases and the J segment 7 bases; nucleotides outside the gene matches: 6. The CDR3 loop is CATSRDLAVRNEQFF. As DNA, the CDR3 is TGTGCCACCAGCAGAGATCTAGCGGTCCGGAATGAGCAGTTCTTC.